This record covers a single T cell receptor beta chain. With 2 bases removed from V and 0 bases from J, the gap between germline ends came to 10 bases. CDR3 length equals 15 residues. The data were obtained in a study of blood T cell repertoires in COVID-19. As handled by the study authors: Estimated nucleated cell counts came from reference gene primer amplification. Sequencing used immunoSEQ multiplex PCR; TCRdb keeps in-frame clones, though not all of them. V and J calls and clone size follow that table, whereas D and trimming were derived from the DNA. Counted here are 160,000 or so clones, more than 75% occurring once; the ten biggest clones make up over 0.95%.

Material for sequencing was PBMCs or T cells enriched from blood (not recorded which). The V gene is TRBV23-1, the J gene TRBJ1-1, with TRBD1 as a possible D gene (5 bases). TRBV23-1 has ORF status, its function being uncertain. This receptor was taken from a human donor with acute COVID-19. The donor label of this sample is uncertain. CDR3 coding DNA: TGCGCCAGCAGTCAACTCGACAGCATGAACACTGAAGCTTTCTTT. This codes for CASSQLDSMNTEAFF.